This TCR beta chain was sequenced for a study of regulatory T cells in long-lasting Graves disease. Time point of the sample: persistent/refractory GD, antithyroid drugs over 5 years with positive TRAb. Preparation of the TCR library used RNA extracted from PBMCs. By American Thyroid Association guidelines, Graves' disease was diagnosed in the cohort. Patients came through an endocrinology department, and that department was in Xi'an, China. CDR3 regions were amplified by Arm-PCR using iRepertoire HTBI primers to build TCR beta libraries. Original analysis: Identification of gene segments yielded 60 or so TRBV and over 12 TRBJ across samples. MiXCR, applied by TCRdb to the multiplex PCR reads, yields one record per CDR3 protein. The V and J calls, along with clone size, are taken from TCRdb and not from the paper's own processing. Counted here are around 300,000 distinct CDR3 sequences, 22% occurring once; the ten biggest clones make up 56%.

This clonotype originated in a female donor with Graves disease. Sequenced here: peripheral blood mononuclear cells (PBMCs), sampled when the disease was refractory, from a patient treated with antithyroid drugs.

The CDR3 coding sequence is TGTGCCAGTAGTACCCGGACGGCCGACGTGCAGGGGTACACCTTC. Protein sequence: CASSTRTADVQGYTF. The rearrangement links TRBV19 to TRBJ1-2; a weak D match, TRBD1 (6 bases). CDR3 length equals 15 residues. V lost 4 bases and J 11 bases, leaving 23 bases between the germline ends. The germline gives CDR1 LNHDA, CDR2 SQIVND (reference sequence).